Reported below is one T cell receptor beta chain. The data were produced by immunoSEQ multiplex PCR, yet TCRdb's version contains in-frame clones alone and is incomplete. The sample has roughly 88,000 clones, about nine tenths seen once. The data belong to a study of control samples from healthy donors and cancer patients. CDR3 length: 17 amino acids. CDR1 and CDR2 (germline): SGHTS, YDEGEE. The V and J ends lost 0 bases and 3 bases respectively, with 18 bases between them. The chain employs TRBV5-8 and TRBJ1-2, with D tentatively TRBD1 (5 bases). This TCR was recovered from a woman aged 25 to 39 in good health. Sequencing input: blood. CDR3 DNA: TGTGCCAGCAGCTTGGTCTCGGGGCGCGGGGTGGACTATGGCTACACCTTC. Translating gives CASSLVSGRGVDYGYTF.